Given below is one T cell receptor (beta chain) in context. With 7 bases clipped from V and 0 bases from J, the junction kept 11 bases outside the gene matches. The CDR3 sequence is 19 residues long. Germline-derived CDR1 and CDR2 are SGHAT and FQNNGV. Individual cDNA molecules received unique molecular identifiers during library preparation. TCRdb recomputed calls from the 5' RACE reads with MiXCR, one row per CDR3 protein. The sample shows some 82,000 distinct CDR3 sequences, approximately 12% of them seen only once. The source of the sample is a study of early T cells in non-severe SARS-CoV-2 infection.

This chain uses TRBV11-2 with TRBJ2-3; 15 nucleotides match TRBD2. The clonotype originates from an adult who was a healthcare worker with PCR-confirmed SARS-CoV-2 infection or an uninfected control (not recorded which). The sequencing here drew on whole blood, taken at baseline. CDR3 residues: CASTLDGLAGGPSTDTQYF. The CDR3 nucleotides are TGTGCCAGCACCTTGGACGGACTAGCGGGAGGGCCGAGCACAGATACGCAGTATTTT.